This record covers a single T cell receptor beta chain. The data were taken from a study of cytomegalovirus exposure and HLA in healthy donors. This CDR3 has 17 residues. Germline assignment: CDR1 SGHDN and CDR2 FVKESK. The trim removed 5 bases at V and 3 bases at J, leaving 11 bases unmatched. The PCR contained 60 Vbeta and 13 Jbeta primers. The repertoire was sequenced with immunoSEQ multiplex PCR; TCRdb's copy has only in-frame clones and lacks some. The sample holds some 100,000 clones; about four fifths are singletons and the top ten take approximately 2.3%. The sequence came from a man aged 18 to 35 in good health and CMV-seronegative. The V call is TRBV14, the J call TRBJ2-5, with 11 bases matching TRBD2. Sequenced material: PBMCs. This CDR3 reads CASSKGSSGRSKETQYF. DNA for the CDR3: TGTGCCAGCAGCAAGGGTTCTAGCGGGAGGTCTAAAGAGACCCAGTACTTC.